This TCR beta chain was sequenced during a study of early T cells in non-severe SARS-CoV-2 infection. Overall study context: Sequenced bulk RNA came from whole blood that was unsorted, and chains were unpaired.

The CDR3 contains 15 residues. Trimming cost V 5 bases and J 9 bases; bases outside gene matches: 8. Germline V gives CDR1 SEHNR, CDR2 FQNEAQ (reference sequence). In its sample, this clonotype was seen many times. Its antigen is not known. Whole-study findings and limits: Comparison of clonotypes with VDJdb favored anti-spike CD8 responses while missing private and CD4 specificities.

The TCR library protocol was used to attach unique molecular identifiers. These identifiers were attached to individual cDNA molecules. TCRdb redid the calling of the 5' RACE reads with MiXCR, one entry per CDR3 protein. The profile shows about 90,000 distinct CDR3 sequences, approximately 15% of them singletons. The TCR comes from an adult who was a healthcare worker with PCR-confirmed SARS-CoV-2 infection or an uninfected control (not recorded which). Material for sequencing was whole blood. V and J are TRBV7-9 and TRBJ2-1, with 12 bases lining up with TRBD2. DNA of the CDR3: TGTGCCAGCAGCCCTCGGACTAGCGGGATGGCTGAGCAGTTCTTC. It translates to CASSPRTSGMAEQFF.